This TCR beta chain was identified in a study of blood T cell repertoires in COVID-19. The data were produced by immunoSEQ multiplex PCR, yet TCRdb's version contains in-frame clones alone and is incomplete. The sample has roughly 79,000 clones, around 88% seen once. From germline, CDR1 is KGHDR and CDR2 SFDVKD. Trimming removed 4 bases from V and 4 bases from J; junction bases left unmatched: 0. The CDR3 spans 13 residues. The receptor was derived from a woman of 80 years or more with active or convalescent COVID-19. The chain links TRBV24-1 to TRBJ1-5; 7 nucleotides line up with TRBD1. Specimen: peripheral blood. The CDR3 sequence: CATSETGNQPQHF. CDR3 nucleotide sequence: TGTGCCACCAGTGAGACAGGGAATCAGCCCCAGCATTTT.